This T cell receptor beta chain stems from a study of graft-versus-host responses after intestinal transplantation. About the research overall: Recipients got multivisceral, liver-intestinal, or isolated intestinal transplants. For 2 to 4 years after anti-thymocyte globulin induction, all recipients took tacrolimus and steroids.

Assay used: immunoSEQ multiplex PCR; TCRdb lists only in-frame clones, some missing. The sample has around 120,000 clones, over 75% seen once. This CDR3 comprises 15 residues. In germline, CDR1 is LNHDA, CDR2 SQIVND (reference sequence). V gave up 4 bases and J gave up 6 bases; unmatched junction bases: 6. On this clone: Its cognate antigen is unknown.

The chain recombines TRBV19 with TRBJ1-5; the match to TRBD1 covers 10 bases. The sequences come from unstimulated CD4+ T cells sorted from spleen or lymph node cells, collected before intestinal transplant. This receptor was taken from a human donor who received an intestinal transplant. This CDR3 is CASSTRDRGFQPQHF. The DNA of the CDR3 is TGTGCCAGTAGTACGCGGGACAGGGGATTTCAGCCCCAGCATTTT.